This T cell receptor beta chain emerged from a study of OX40 agonist ivuxolimab in advanced cancers. Study information: Eligibility admitted prior anti-PD-1, anti-PD-L1 or anti-CTLA-4 therapy; 35% to 40% had some.

V lost 5 bases and J lost 3; bases outside the gene matches: 3. The CDR3 runs 14 residues. CDR1 is SGHVS, CDR2 FQNEAQ, per germline. Measured with immunoSEQ multiplex PCR; TCRdb has only the in-frame clones, and not every one. The data show just over 80,000 clones, about 88% seen once. About this clone itself: Its antigen is unknown.

Findings and caveats of the study: The study observed clonal expansion of CD4+ and CD8+ blood T cells by week 6 at 0.1 to 3.0 mg/kg.

The sequencing here drew on CD4+ or CD8+ T cells sorted from blood, taken in a trial of the OX40 agonist ivuxolimab. The rearrangement joins TRBV7-8 to TRBJ2-5; 10 bases are a match to TRBD2. The clonotype originates from an adult with an advanced solid tumor such as melanoma, head and neck, liver or kidney cancer. As DNA, the CDR3 is TGTGCCAGCAGCCGGACTAGCGGAGAAGAGACCCAGTACTTC. This gives the protein CASSRTSGEETQYF.